This TCR beta chain was sequenced for a study of blood T cell repertoires in COVID-19 (dated by TCRdb to about 2020). About the investigation overall: Samples covering the acute and convalescent phases of COVID-19 were provided by collaborators in the United States, Italy and Spain. HLA class I and class II types, where available, came from metadata supplied by the sample provider rather than from assay-based typing. Deeply sampled blood TCRbeta repertoires from subjects exposed to, actively infected with, or recovered from COVID-19 were included in the dataset. Sample metadata almost always included a de-identified subject ID, COVID-19 status, age in years and sex. The prospective study material was composed of cDNA or gDNA derived from T cells, B-cell-depleted T cells, or PBMCs. The samples were drawn from the first 160 participants of the ongoing ImmuneRACE study and from under 1,500 subjects provided by 6 global collaborators. The repertoires were released in a freely available public database meant as a resource for research on the immune response to SARS-CoV-2. Overall study outcomes, separate from this receptor: How much clinical and demographic metadata was included differed by source and by participant, and the metadata was provided uncurated.

Concerning this clone itself: Its binding antigen is unknown. Base qualities are not recorded, but no much larger clone differs from it by a single base.

CDR1 and CDR2 are read off the germline V gene as SGDLS and YYNGEE. V loses 0 bases, J loses 6 bases, and the germline ends lie 9 bases apart. The CDR3, from cysteine to phenylalanine, totals 13 residues. Only the CDR3 DNA is retained, 39 bases long and in frame from the first base. TCRbeta CDR3 regions were amplified from genomic DNA using the immunoSEQ Assay, a bias-controlled multiplex PCR. The paper's data handling went like this. Within the assay, amplification of reference gene primers was used to estimate how many nucleated cells each sample contained. To quantify the absolute abundance of each unique TCRbeta CDR3 rearrangement, sequence reads were collapsed and filtered. For each sample, productive Simpson clonality was calculated as the square root of Simpson's diversity index over productive rearrangements. In its TCRdb copy, this immuneACCESS table keeps in-frame sequences only and misses some clones. Where compared with another copy, unresolved V genes explain less than half of these, and the others have no known cause. V and J calls and clone size are as listed in that table; D and trimming were resolved from the DNA. In this sample the table shows more than 200,000 clones, roughly 91% of which occur a single time. The top ten hold 4.1% of the sample.

Enrolling through a virtual design, the prospective study's participants ranged in age from about 18 to 100 years and lived across roughly 24 United States geographic areas. In the prospective study, participants were assigned to cohorts based on the clinical history participants reported in a screening survey and a study questionnaire. ImmuneRACE Cohort 3 recovered participants were defined by two consecutive negative NP/OP PCR tests, healthcare professional clearance, or symptom resolution. Each participant in the prospective study had whole blood, serum and a nasopharyngeal or oropharyngeal swab collected by mobile phlebotomists. Prospective study participants could optionally give additional blood draws and questionnaires over an approximately two-month period. Before DNA extraction, prospective study blood samples were shipped either frozen or at room temperature.

The chain employs TRBV9 and TRBJ1-2; the D gene is perhaps TRBD1, from 6 matching bases. The clonotype comes from a woman in her twenties or thirties who had recovered from COVID-19. The sample consisted of PBMCs or T cells enriched from blood (not recorded which). CDR3 loop: CASSVEQGDGYTF. The base sequence is TGTGCCAGCAGCGTAGAACAGGGAGATGGCTACACCTTC.